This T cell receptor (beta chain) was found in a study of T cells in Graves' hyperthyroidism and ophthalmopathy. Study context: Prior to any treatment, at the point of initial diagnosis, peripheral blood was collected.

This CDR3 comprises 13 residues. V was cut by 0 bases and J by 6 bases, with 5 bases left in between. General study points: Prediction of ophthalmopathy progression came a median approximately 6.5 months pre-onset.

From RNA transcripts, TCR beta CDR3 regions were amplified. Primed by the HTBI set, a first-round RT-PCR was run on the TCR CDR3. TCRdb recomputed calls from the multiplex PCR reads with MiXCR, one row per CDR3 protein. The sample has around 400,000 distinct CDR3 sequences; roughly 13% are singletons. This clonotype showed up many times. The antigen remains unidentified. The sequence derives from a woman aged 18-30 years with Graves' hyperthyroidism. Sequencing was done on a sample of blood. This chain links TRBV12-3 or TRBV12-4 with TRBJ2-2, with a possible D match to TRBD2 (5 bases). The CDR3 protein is CASSLAGAGELFF. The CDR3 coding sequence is TGTGCCAGCAGTTTAGCGGGAGCCGGGGAGCTGTTTTTT.